These T cell receptor beta chains were read from a single sample in a study of vaccination and CD4 T cells after COVID-19. TCRdb re-called the PCR reads with MiXCR, one entry per CDR3 protein. This table has around 25,000 distinct CDR3 sequences, less than 40% appearing once. Their antigens are not known. Sequencing used CD4+ T cells from blood, cultured in vitro, obtained about 7 months after SARS-CoV-2 vaccination. Source of these receptors: a human donor who had recovered from COVID-19. Both conserved end residues are part of each CDR3. Each record gives: J gene, D gene, V gene, clone size, CDR3 protein, CDR3 DNA. A D gene is named only where the DNA matches it firmly. Only part of the rows carry a size: once, few, many, or a class if the clone is expanded.

J: TRBJ2-5
D: TRBD2
V: TRBV5-4
size: NA
CDR3: CASTSRRASGNQETQYF
DNA: TGTGCCAGCACCTCCCGCCGCGCTAGCGGGAACCAAGAGACCCAGTACTTC

J: TRBJ2-7
D: NA
V: TRBV7-3
size: NA
CDR3: CASSRDPLGEQYF
DNA: TGTGCCAGCAGCCGGGATCCCCTGGGGGAGCAGTACTTC

J: TRBJ2-3
D: NA
V: TRBV15
size: NA
CDR3: CATSRDYASDTQYF
DNA: TGTGCCACCAGCAGAGATTACGCGTCAGATACGCAGTATTTT

J: TRBJ1-2
D: NA
V: TRBV28
size: few
CDR3: CASSFFVRGVGYTF
DNA: TGTGCCAGCAGTTTCTTTGTTCGGGGGGTGGGCTACACCTTC

J: TRBJ2-3
D: TRBD1
V: TRBV20-1
size: NA
CDR3: CSGEDRGLPDTQYF
DNA: TGCAGTGGGGAGGACAGGGGGCTTCCAGATACGCAGTATTTT

J: TRBJ2-7
D: TRBD1
V: TRBV20-1
size: NA
CDR3: CSVLTGTGGHEQYF
DNA: TGCAGTGTCTTAACCGGGACAGGGGGTCACGAGCAGTACTTC

J: TRBJ2-5
D: NA
V: TRBV5-4
size: few
CDR3: CASSLFPGETQYF
DNA: TGTGCCAGCAGCTTGTTCCCTGGGGAGACCCAGTACTTC

J: TRBJ1-5
D: NA
V: TRBV24-1
size: many
CDR3: CATSERTGQPQHF
DNA: TGTGCCACCAGTGAGCGTACGGGTCAGCCCCAGCATTTT

J: TRBJ2-1
D: TRBD2
V: TRBV7-8
size: NA
CDR3: CASTRTSGSYEQFF
DNA: TGTGCCAGCACCAGGACTAGCGGGAGTTATGAGCAGTTCTTC

J: TRBJ2-7
D: NA
V: TRBV20-1
size: NA
CDR3: CSARAYGTRANAQYF
DNA: TGCAGTGCTAGAGCCTACGGGACCAGAGCCAACGCGCAGTACTTC

J: TRBJ2-7
D: TRBD1
V: TRBV28
size: NA
CDR3: CASSSQTGGAHREQYF
DNA: TGTGCCAGCAGTTCCCAGACAGGGGGCGCCCACCGCGAGCAGTACTTC

J: TRBJ2-7
D: TRBD1
V: TRBV18
size: NA
CDR3: CASSKNRDRAYEQYF
DNA: TGTGCCAGCTCTAAAAACCGGGACAGGGCCTACGAGCAGTACTTC

J: TRBJ2-1
D: TRBD2
V: TRBV7-6
size: NA
CDR3: CASSLASGTYNEQFF
DNA: TGTGCCAGCAGCTTAGCTAGCGGGACCTACAATGAGCAGTTCTTC

J: TRBJ2-3
D: TRBD2
V: TRBV6-5
size: NA
CDR3: CASSYISGRPHTDTRYF
DNA: TGTGCCAGCAGTTACATTAGCGGGAGGCCACACACAGATACGCGGTATTTT

J: TRBJ1-6
D: NA
V: TRBV28
size: few
CDR3: CASGRPGTPDSPLHF
DNA: TGTGCCAGCGGCCGACCCGGGACCCCCGATTCACCCCTCCACTTT

J: TRBJ2-1
D: TRBD1
V: TRBV20-1
size: NA
CDR3: CSASEGGVRNEQFF
DNA: TGCAGTGCTAGTGAAGGGGGCGTACGCAATGAGCAGTTCTTC

J: TRBJ2-2
D: TRBD2
V: TRBV6-1
size: once
CDR3: CASSHTSGKNTGELFF
DNA: TGTGCCAGCAGCCATACTAGCGGGAAGAACACCGGGGAGCTGTTTTTT